The 21 T cell receptor beta chains below were found in one sample sequenced in a study of cytomegalovirus exposure and HLA in healthy donors. Primers: 60 Vbeta forward and 13 Jbeta reverse. Only in-frame clones appear in the TCRdb table, and some are missing; sequencing was by immunoSEQ multiplex PCR. The repertoire holds fewer than 110,000 clones, with roughly 82% as singletons. Sequencing was done on a sample of PBMCs. All receptors derive from a young man in good health and CMV-seropositive.

This rearrangement joins TRBV7-2 to TRBJ1-6; 10 nucleotides line up with TRBD1. Trimming took 4 bases from V and 2 from J; bases not matched to a gene: 5. Germline V gene data show CDR1 as SGHTA and CDR2 as FQGNSA. The CDR3 covers 17 residues. CDR3 sequence reads: CASSSRQGAPYNSPLHF. The DNA of the CDR3 is TGTGCCAGCAGCTCGAGACAGGGGGCCCCCTATAATTCACCCCTCCACTTT.

The V and J genes are TRBV11-2 and TRBJ2-2, with a weak D call TRBD2 (5 bases). There are 15 residues in the CDR3. Germline V CDR1 and CDR2: SGHAT, FQNNGV. The V and J ends lost 3 bases and 6 bases respectively, with 14 bases between them. This chain's CDR3 is CASSLSGLMAGELFF. As DNA, the CDR3 is TGTGCCAGCAGCTTGAGCGGCTTAATGGCCGGGGAGCTGTTTTTT. The entire variable domain, with the rest obtained from reference TRBV11-2 and TRBJ2-2, is as follows: EAGVAQSPRYKIIEKRQSVAFWCNPISGHATLYWYQQILGQGPKLLIQFQNNGVVDDSQLPKDRFSAERLKGVDSTLKIQPAKLEDSAVYLCASSLSGLMAGELFFGEGSRLTVL.

This clone occurred a few times. The chain employs TRBV6-1 and TRBJ2-7; 9 nucleotides align to TRBD2. The J segment lost 1 base and the V segment lost 2 bases, leaving 0 bases of the junction unmatched. This CDR3 is 14 amino acids long. The germline gives CDR1 MNHNS, CDR2 SASEGT. CDR3 nucleotide sequence: TGTGCCAGCAGTGAAACTAGCGGGTCCTACGAGCAGTACTTC. It yields the protein CASSETSGSYEQYF.

The genes are TRBV28 and TRBJ1-3, with D tentatively TRBD1 (5 bases). The CDR3 sequence is 14 residues long. In germline, CDR1 is MDHEN, CDR2 SYDVKM. Trimming took 6 bases from V and 4 from J, leaving 13 bases between them. The CDR3 DNA follows: TGTGCCAGCAGCCTAACCAGGGCCGGAAACACCATATATTTT. Protein: CASSLTRAGNTIYF.

The rearrangement joins TRBV11-3 to TRBJ1-1; no definite D call. Per germline, CDR1 SGHNT and CDR2 YENEEA. The CDR3 totals 13 residues. Deletions cut 6 bases from V and 0 bases from J, with 8 bases between. The CDR3 reads CASSYSLNTEAFF. CDR3 in DNA: TGTGCCAGCAGTTACTCTTTGAACACTGAAGCTTTCTTT.

The CDR3 reads CSAGQSNQPQHF. The CDR3 DNA follows: TGCAGCGCTGGACAGAGTAATCAGCCCCAGCATTTT. The chain is built from TRBV29-1 and TRBJ1-5; the D gene is possibly TRBD1 (6 bases). Between the trimmed V and J ends, which lost 7 bases and 4 bases, there was a span of 11 bases. The CDR3 loop spans 12 amino acids. Germline CDR1 is SQVTM and CDR2 is ANQGSEA.

The chain recombines TRBV27 with TRBJ1-1; D unresolved. Germline CDR1 reads MNHEY; CDR2 reads SMNVEV (reference sequence). Trimming removed 0 bases at V and 6 bases at J, with 8 bases between. This CDR3 spans 13 amino acids. CDR3 bases: TGTGCCAGCAGTTTATCTCGGTTGTCTGAAGCTTTCTTT. This sequence encodes CASSLSRLSEAFF.

This chain uses TRBV9 with TRBJ1-2; 7 bases are a match to TRBD1. CDR3 length equals 14 residues. Germline V gene data show CDR1 as SGDLS and CDR2 as YYNGEE. Trimming at V came to 2 bases and at J to 0 bases, leaving 1 base not matched to a gene. The CDR3 reads CASSVGTANYGYTF. CDR3 coding DNA: TGTGCCAGCAGCGTGGGGACAGCTAACTATGGCTACACCTTC. Full variable domain (missing parts from reference TRBV9 and TRBJ1-2): DSGVTQTPKHLITATGQRVTLRCSPRSGDLSVYWYQQSLDQGLQFLIQYYNGEERAKGNILERFSAQQFPDLHSELNLSSLELGDSALYFCASSVGTANYGYTFGSGTRLTVV.

This chain joins TRBV19 and TRBJ1-1; D gene uncertain. Deletions cut 6 bases from V and 4 bases from J, with 15 bases between. The CDR3 has 14 residues. Germline V lookup: CDR1 LNHDA, CDR2 SQIVND (reference sequence). CDR3 sequence (DNA): TGTGCCAGTAGAAGAGGGCTTGGAGGCACTGAAGCTTTCTTT. It translates to CASRRGLGGTEAFF.

This clone was counted once. Written as DNA, the CDR3 is TGTGCCAGCAGTGAATCCTGGCGGGTCTCCAAAAACATTCAGTACTTC. It translates to CASSESWRVSKNIQYF. This chain links TRBV2 with TRBJ2-4, with a weak D call TRBD2 (5 bases). Germline V gene data show CDR1 as SNHLY and CDR2 as FYNNEI. The CDR3 contains 16 residues. Trimming took 2 bases from V and 2 from J, leaving 13 bases between them.

This chain joins TRBV10-1 and TRBJ2-1; D perhaps matches TRBD2 (5 bases). V lost 8 bases and J 7 bases, leaving 18 bases between the germline ends. The CDR3 runs 14 residues. CDR1 and CDR2 (germline): WNHNN, SYGVQD (reference sequence). The DNA of the CDR3 is TGCGCCAGCGGCGATGAGGGTTTCGGTAATGAGCAGTTCTTC. It translates to CASGDEGFGNEQFF.

This clone was picked up one time. J is TRBJ2-2 and V is TRBV2, with D uncertain. The CDR3 spans 13 residues. Germline CDR1 SNHLY, CDR2 FYNNEI. Trimming stripped 5 bases from V and 1 base from J, with 5 bases between. The CDR3 DNA is TGTGCCAGCAGTAAACAGAACACCGGGGAGCTGTTTTTT. It specifies CASSKQNTGELFF.

The table lists this clone with a count of one. This chain connects TRBV2 to TRBJ1-5, with a possible D match to TRBD1 (5 bases). This CDR3 has 17 residues. Deletions cut 3 bases from V and 8 bases from J, with 23 bases between. CDR1 is SNHLY and CDR2 is FYNNEI in the germline V gene. Here the CDR3 DNA reads TGTGCCAGCAGTGACCCTGTTAGGGGCCGCGCGTGGAAGCCCCAGCATTTT. Amino acid sequence: CASSDPVRGRAWKPQHF.

This clone was observed a handful of times. The chain joins TRBV4-1 to TRBJ1-1; D remains unclear. Germline loops: CDR1 MGHRA, CDR2 YSYEKL. Trimming cost V 0 bases and J 3 bases, with 14 bases left between them. The CDR3 sequence is 16 residues long. CDR3 residues: CASSQDRPGIDTEAFF. The CDR3 DNA sequence: TGCGCCAGCAGCCAAGATCGCCCGGGAATAGACACTGAAGCTTTCTTT.

V usage is TRBV15 and J usage is TRBJ1-5, with D perhaps matching TRBD1 (6 bases). The CDR3 totals 15 residues. The V gene's germline CDR1 is LNHNV and CDR2 YYDKDF (reference sequence). With 1 base removed from V and 2 bases from J, the gap between germline ends came to 9 bases. As DNA, the CDR3 is TGTGCCACCAGCAGAGGCCGACAGGGCAATCAGCCCCAGCATTTT. It specifies CATSRGRQGNQPQHF.

This rearrangement joins TRBV11-2 to TRBJ1-1; 10 bases align to TRBD1. After removal of 6 bases from V and 5 bases from J, the junction contained 3 bases not matched to a gene. The CDR3 spans 13 residues. Germline V gives CDR1 SGHAT, CDR2 FQNNGV. CDR3 residues: CASRWDRGTEAFF. The DNA of the CDR3 is TGTGCCAGCAGATGGGACAGGGGAACTGAAGCTTTCTTT.

This sequence joins TRBV7-2 and TRBJ2-5; 11 nucleotides match TRBD2. CDR1 and CDR2 (germline): SGHTA, FQGNSA. The length of the CDR3 is 15 residues. V lost 5 bases, J lost 3 bases, and 5 bases stayed unmatched. CDR3 region: CASSLLAGEKETQYF. CDR3 nucleotide sequence: TGTGCCAGCAGCCTACTAGCGGGAGAGAAAGAGACCCAGTACTTC.

The chain employs TRBV9 and TRBJ1-6; 7 bases match TRBD1. With 0 bases clipped from V and 5 bases from J, the junction kept 5 bases outside the gene matches. Germline V gene lookup returns CDR1 SGDLS and CDR2 YYNGEE. This CDR3 has 16 amino acids. CDR3: CASSVDRGQHNSPLHF. In DNA form, the CDR3 reads TGTGCCAGCAGCGTAGATAGGGGACAGCATAATTCACCCCTCCACTTT.

The rearrangement uses TRBV4-1 and TRBJ2-1; D may be TRBD1 (6 bases). V was trimmed by 6 bases and J by 1 base, leaving 10 bases between them. CDR3 size: 14 residues. Germline loops: CDR1 MGHRA, CDR2 YSYEKL. In nucleotides, the CDR3 is TGCGCCAGCAGTTGGACAGATTCCTACAATGAGCAGTTCTTC. This sequence encodes CASSWTDSYNEQFF.

This rearrangement joins TRBV5-6 to TRBJ1-1, with D possibly matching TRBD1 (6 bases). There are 16 residues in the CDR3. CDR1 SGHDT and CDR2 YYEEEE come from the germline V gene. Trimming stripped 2 bases from V and 11 bases from J, with 25 bases between. The CDR3 region is CASSFHPLASHREAFF. The CDR3 coding sequence is TGTGCCAGCAGCTTTCACCCCCTTGCCAGTCACAGGGAGGCTTTCTTT.

This clone was detected only a few times. The chain links TRBV4-2 to TRBJ2-5, with 9 bases aligning to TRBD2. From germline, CDR1 is LGHNA and CDR2 YNFKEQ. The V and J ends lost 3 bases and 1 base, in that order; junction bases with no gene match: 6. The CDR3 has 16 amino acids. Here the CDR3 DNA reads TGTGCCAGCAGCCAGCCAAGCGGGGGGCTCCAAGAGACCCAGTACTTC. Residues: CASSQPSGGLQETQYF.